Given below is one T cell receptor beta chain in context. These data come from a study of blood T cell repertoires in COVID-19. About the research overall: T cells, B-cell-depleted T cells, or PBMCs provided the cDNA or gDNA that served as material.

Study processing details: From reference gene primer amplification, estimates of nucleated cell counts were derived. Clones were read by immunoSEQ multiplex PCR, and TCRdb kept only the in-frame ones, dropping some. For V, J and clone size, that table is used; D and trimming come from the DNA. The sample shows roughly 190,000 clones, approximately 90% of them seen only once. Trimming took 2 bases from V and 2 from J, leaving 4 bases between them. This CDR3 contains 13 residues. Germline V gene sequence: CDR1 PRHDT, CDR2 FYEKMQ (reference sequence). The material sequenced was peripheral blood. The chain is built from TRBV13 and TRBJ1-5; D is ambiguous. This clonotype was sampled from a human donor in a cohort sampled during active COVID-19. The CDR3 bases are TGTGCCAGCAGCTTAAGCCGCAATCAGCCCCAGCATTTT. It is translated as CASSLSRNQPQHF.